The 3 T cell receptor beta chains below were found in one sample sequenced in a study of blood T cells in healthy people across ages. Together with a sample-barcoded 5' primer, a J-beta primer mix was included in a second PCR lasting roughly 6 to 12 cycles. Each CDR3 protein gets one entry after TCRdb re-called the 5' RACE reads with MiXCR. The sample records about 1.8 million distinct CDR3 sequences, less than 50% being singletons. Material: blood. These receptors originate from a middle-aged woman in good health.

The chain has TRBV20-1 and TRBJ2-7; D perhaps matches TRBD1 (6 bases). The J call is doubtful: the DNA matches TRBJ2-5 better. This CDR3 has 13 amino acids. Germline V gives CDR1 DFQATT, CDR2 SNEGSKA (reference sequence). The CDR3 DNA follows: TGCAGTGCCCTGGACAGTCACCAAGAGACCCAGTACTTC. Protein sequence: CSALDSHQETQYF.

The V call is TRBV5-6, the J call TRBJ2-3; 10 bases agree with TRBD1. J gave up 3 bases and V 3 bases, and 4 bases lay outside the gene matches. Germline V gene lookup returns CDR1 SGHDT and CDR2 YYEEEE. This CDR3 is built from 15 residues. CDR3 sequence (DNA): TGTGCCAGCAGCTGCGGGACAGGGGTAACAGATACGCAGTATTTT. Its translation: CASSCGTGVTDTQYF.

This rearrangement joins TRBV2 to TRBJ2-5; no firm D call. The CDR3 has 11 residues. CDR1 and CDR2 from the germline V gene are SNHLY and FYNNEI. V shed 9 bases and J shed 2 bases, with 7 bases lying between them. The CDR3 spells CARDGQETQYF. CDR3 nucleotide sequence: TGTGCCAGGGACGGACAAGAGACCCAGTACTTC.